The 22 T cell receptor beta chains given below trace back to one sample, sequenced in a study of cytomegalovirus exposure and HLA in healthy donors. The PCR employed 60 Vbeta primers together with 13 Jbeta primers. Sequencing used immunoSEQ multiplex PCR; TCRdb keeps in-frame clones, though not all of them. Of about 140,000 clones listed, roughly 73% are singletons. The specimen sequenced was PBMCs. The receptors were gathered from a woman aged 40 to 55 in good health and CMV-seronegative.

This clone occurred a few times. The V and J genes are TRBV2 and TRBJ2-5; D is perhaps TRBD2 (5 bases). Trimming shortened V by 8 bases and J by 5 bases, and 12 bases separated the two germline ends. The CDR3 length is 12 residues. Germline V gives CDR1 SNHLY, CDR2 FYNNEI. The CDR3 region has the DNA TGTGCCAGCTGTTTTGAGCGGGAGACCCAGTACTTC. Translating gives CASCFERETQYF.

The chain combines TRBV2 with TRBJ2-5, with D maybe TRBD1 (6 bases). The CDR3 totals 13 residues. Trimming removed 4 bases from V and 1 base from J, with 7 bases in between. Germline lookup yields CDR1 SNHLY and CDR2 FYNNEI. CDR3 sequence: CASSVDSQETQYF. DNA of the CDR3: TGTGCCAGCAGTGTGGACAGCCAAGAGACCCAGTACTTC.

The rearrangement uses TRBV7-9 and TRBJ1-5, with a tentative D call TRBD1 (6 bases). From germline, CDR1 is SEHNR and CDR2 FQNEAQ (reference sequence). The CDR3 loop spans 12 amino acids. Trimming stripped 5 bases from V and 4 bases from J, with 6 bases between. For the CDR3, the DNA is TGTGCCAGCAGCACAGGGAATCAGCCCCAGCATTTT. Translated: CASSTGNQPQHF.

This rearrangement joins TRBV2 to TRBJ2-1; 9 positions match TRBD2. The V gene's germline CDR1 is SNHLY and CDR2 FYNNEI. The CDR3 contains 13 residues. After removal of 6 bases from V and 4 bases from J, the junction contained 1 base not matched to a gene. CDR3 sequence reads: CASRSGGYNEQFF. The DNA for the CDR3 is TGTGCCAGCAGGAGCGGGGGGTACAATGAGCAGTTCTTC.

This clone was observed a handful of times. The rearrangement links TRBV27 to TRBJ1-5, with 10 bases that match TRBD1. The CDR3 runs to 16 residues. Germline V gives CDR1 MNHEY, CDR2 SMNVEV (reference sequence). V gave up 4 bases and J gave up 6 bases; unmatched junction bases: 9. The CDR3 DNA is TGTGCCAGCAGTTCGACAGGGGGCCGACTGGGTCAGCCCCAGCATTTT. Translation gives CASSSTGGRLGQPQHF.

The gene calls are TRBV28 and TRBJ1-3, with 10 bases aligning to TRBD1. The CDR3 covers 14 residues. J gave up 6 bases and V 6 bases, and 5 bases lay outside the gene matches. CDR1 is MDHEN and CDR2 is SYDVKM in the germline V gene. The CDR3 here is CASRGTGDVNTIYF. CDR3 DNA sequence: TGTGCCAGCAGGGGGACAGGGGACGTAAACACCATATATTTT.

The rearrangement uses TRBV5-1 and TRBJ1-3, with a weak D call TRBD1 (6 bases). CDR1 and CDR2 from the germline V gene are SGHRS and YFSETQ. The CDR3 is made up of 16 amino acids. Trimming removed 0 bases from V and 0 bases from J, with 10 bases in between. For the CDR3, the DNA is TGCGCCAGCAGCTTGGGACAGGTCCTCTCTGGAAACACCATATATTTT. Protein: CASSLGQVLSGNTIYF.

The V gene is TRBV5-8, the J gene TRBJ2-3, with D perhaps TRBD1 (5 bases). This CDR3 has 14 amino acids. V dropped 2 bases and J dropped 3 bases, with 10 bases sitting between them. The germline V gene encodes CDR1 SGHTS and CDR2 YDEGEE. Here the CDR3 reads CASSLSQGTDTQYF. CDR3 coding DNA: TGTGCCAGCAGCTTATCTCAGGGAACAGATACGCAGTATTTT.

This clone turned up a few times. The rearrangement links TRBV6-5 to TRBJ1-5; 7 bases fit TRBD1. The ends lost 5 bases at V and 6 bases at J; junction bases unmatched: 4. This CDR3 contains 13 residues. CDR1 is MNHEY, CDR2 SVGAGI, per germline. The CDR3 loop reads CASSGQVGQPQHF. Here the CDR3 DNA reads TGTGCCAGCAGTGGACAGGTGGGTCAGCCCCAGCATTTT.

This clone has more than one count but fewer than ten. The chain couples TRBV5-1 to TRBJ1-2; a weak D match, TRBD1 (6 bases). Looked up from germline, CDR1 is SGHRS and CDR2 is YFSETQ. CDR3 length equals 13 residues. V gave up 3 bases and J gave up 2 bases, with 8 bases separating them. Here the CDR3 reads CASSWTENYGYTF. DNA of the CDR3: TGCGCCAGCAGCTGGACAGAGAACTATGGCTACACCTTC.

The chain is built from TRBV7-2 and TRBJ1-2; TRBD1 is a possible D gene (5 bases). This CDR3 spans 15 amino acids. In germline, CDR1 is SGHTA, CDR2 FQGNSA. Trimming took off 4 bases at V and 0 bases at J, with 12 bases between the two ends. CDR3 coding DNA: TGTGCCAGCAGCTCCCTTCTAGGGGCTAACTATGGCTACACCTTC. This codes for CASSSLLGANYGYTF.

This sequence joins TRBV7-9 and TRBJ2-1, with 10 bases that match TRBD1. CDR1 is SEHNR, CDR2 FQNEAQ, per germline (reference sequence). The CDR3 runs to 15 residues. Germline trimming cut 2 bases from V and 7 bases from J; bases unmatched to any gene: 5. For the CDR3, the DNA is TGTGCCAGCAGCTTAACGGGACAGGGGAGGAATGAGCAGTTCTTC. Amino acid sequence: CASSLTGQGRNEQFF.

The chain is built from TRBV6-5 and TRBJ1-1; D not resolved. The germline V and J ends were trimmed by 8 bases and 5 bases, with 6 bases remaining between them. The CDR3 covers 10 residues. Germline CDR1 and CDR2: MNHEY and SVGAGI. The CDR3 nucleotides read TGTGCCAGCGGCGGGACTGAAGCTTTCTTT. Protein: CASGGTEAFF.

Points on this clone: Germline and junction disagree at one end, which may indicate a read error. J is TRBJ1-1 and V is TRBV6-1, with TRBD1 as a possible D gene (6 bases). The CDR3 is 8 amino acids. Germline CDR1 is MNHNS and CDR2 is SASEGT. The CDR3 loop is CAILQGQF. The CDR3 nucleotides are TGTGCCATTCTACAGGGCCAATTT.

This clone was seen only a few times. V and J are TRBV4-2 and TRBJ1-3; D is unclear. Germline V lookup: CDR1 LGHNA, CDR2 YNFKEQ. The CDR3 is 14 residues long. V lost 0 bases and J lost 3, with 6 bases in between. CDR3 nucleotides: TGTGCCAGCAGCCAAGAGTCAGATGGAAACACCATATATTTT. Amino acids: CASSQESDGNTIYF.

V is TRBV19 and J is TRBJ1-1; D possibly corresponds to TRBD1 (6 bases). There are 15 residues in the CDR3. V shed 2 bases and J shed 0 bases, with 10 bases lying between them. Germline V gene sequence: CDR1 LNHDA, CDR2 SQIVND (reference sequence). The chain's CDR3 is CASSISTGMNTEAFF. In DNA form, the CDR3 reads TGTGCCAGTAGTATAAGCACAGGGATGAACACTGAAGCTTTCTTT.

In its sample, this clone was seen once. The chain couples TRBV11-1 to TRBJ1-2; 9 bases are a match to TRBD1. Germline CDR1 SGHAT, CDR2 FQDESV (reference sequence). The length of the CDR3 is 13 residues. After removal of 5 bases from V and 9 bases from J, the junction contained 7 bases not matched to a gene. The CDR3 here is CASSPGTGSRYTF. CDR3 sequence (DNA): TGTGCCAGCAGCCCTGGGACAGGGTCCCGCTACACCTTC. The full variable domain, rest sourced from reference TRBV11-1 and TRBJ1-2, is EAEVAQSPRYKITEKSQAVAFWCDPISGHATLYWYRQILGQGPELLVQFQDESVVDDSQLPKDRFSAERLKGVDSTLKIQPAELGDSAMYLCASSPGTGSRYTFGSGTRLTVV.

Points on this clone: Relative to the germline gene, one junction end is altered; a read error may explain this. The chain carries TRBV7-9 and TRBJ2-3; 11 bases line up with TRBD2. The germline V gene has CDR1 SEHNR and CDR2 FQNEAQ (reference sequence). The CDR3 has 16 residues. The CDR3 DNA is TGTTCCAGCAGCTTAGGCCGACTAGCGGGGACAGATACGCAGTATTTT. It encodes CSSSLGRLAGTDTQYF. The full variable domain, its missing parts supplied by reference TRBV7-9 and TRBJ2-3, is DTGVSQNPRHKITKRGQNVTFRCDPISEHNRLYWYRQTLGQGPEFLTYFQNEAQLEKSRLLSDRFSAERPKGSFSTLEIQRTEQGDSAMYLCSSSLGRLAGTDTQYFGPGTRLTVL.

In DNA form, the CDR3 reads TGTGCCAGTAGTATAGACCTGACAGGCTTCTATGGCTACACCTTC. Translated: CASSIDLTGFYGYTF. The genes are TRBV19 and TRBJ1-2; the D gene is possibly TRBD1 (6 bases). This CDR3 has 15 amino acids. V was clipped by 0 bases and J by 4 bases, with 12 bases between them. Germline lookup yields CDR1 LNHDA and CDR2 SQIVND (reference sequence).

This clone appeared a few times. The chain has TRBV11-2 and TRBJ2-7; no reliable D call. V shed 4 bases and J shed 4 bases, with 8 bases lying between them. This CDR3 has 12 amino acids. The germline V gene has CDR1 SGHAT and CDR2 FQNNGV. The CDR3 here is CASSSVSYEQYF. The CDR3 DNA reads TGTGCCAGCAGCTCCGTATCTTACGAGCAGTACTTC.

V usage is TRBV7-2 and J usage is TRBJ2-1, with a weak D call TRBD2 (6 bases). The CDR3 loop spans 12 amino acids. Trimming pared 1 base from V and 15 bases from J, leaving 13 bases between. Germline values: CDR1 SGHTA, CDR2 FQGNSA. CDR3 sequence (DNA): TGTGCCAGCAGCTTAGTTCCGGACTATCGGTTCTTC. This translates into CASSLVPDYRFF. Supplemented by reference TRBV7-2 and TRBJ2-1, the full variable domain reads GAGVSQSPSNKVTEKGKDVELRCDPISGHTALYWYRQSLGQGLEFLIYFQGNSAPDKSGLPSDRFSAERTGGSVSTLTIQRTQQEDSAVYLCASSLVPDYRFFGPGTRLTVL.

The table lists this clone with a count of one. The chain joins TRBV7-2 to TRBJ1-5, with a possible D match to TRBD1 (5 bases). CDR3 length equals 15 residues. V gave up 5 bases and J gave up 0 bases, with 11 bases separating them. The germline V gene encodes CDR1 SGHTA and CDR2 FQGNSA. The CDR3 DNA is TGTGCCAGCAGCCTCAGAACAGGTAGCAATCAGCCCCAGCATTTT. As protein: CASSLRTGSNQPQHF.